These 14 T cell receptor beta chains came from one sample sequenced in a study of T cells after yellow fever vaccination. TCRdb re-called the 5' RACE reads with MiXCR, one entry per CDR3 protein. The repertoire consists of hundreds of thousands of distinct CDR3 sequences, with more than 9% occurring once and the leading ten covering approximately 15%. The sequencing used PBMCs, collected on the day of the yellow fever booster vaccination. The receptors shown here come from a man younger than 40 who received the YFV17D yellow fever vaccine.

The chain couples TRBV7-2 to TRBJ2-1, with 8 bases that match TRBD2. The ends lost 1 base at V and 3 bases at J; junction bases unmatched: 5. The V gene's germline CDR1 is SGHTA and CDR2 FQGNSA. CDR3 length equals 16 residues. CDR3 in DNA: TGTGCCAGCAGCTTAGAACTAGCGGTTATCTACAATGAGCAGTTCTTC. This gives the protein CASSLELAVIYNEQFF. The complete variable domain, with remaining parts taken from reference TRBV7-2 and TRBJ2-1, reads GAGVSQSPSNKVTEKGKDVELRCDPISGHTALYWYRQSLGQGLEFLIYFQGNSAPDKSGLPSDRFSAERTGGSVSTLTIQRTQQEDSAVYLCASSLELAVIYNEQFFGPGTRLTVL.

This clonotype showed up many times. This chain uses TRBV6-5 with TRBJ2-5; D call uncertain. Germline lookup yields CDR1 MNHEY and CDR2 SVGAGI. The CDR3 consists of 16 residues. V gave up 2 bases and J gave up 0 bases, with 13 bases separating them. The CDR3 DNA reads TGTGCCAGCAGTTACGGGGTAGTAAGAAACCAAGAGACCCAGTACTTC. Protein: CASSYGVVRNQETQYF.

This clonotype occurred many times. The chain uses TRBV29-1 and TRBJ2-7, with 10 bases identical to TRBD2. J was trimmed by 5 bases and V by 7 bases; bases with no gene match: 5. In germline, CDR1 is SQVTM, CDR2 ANQGSEA. This CDR3 has 12 residues. The CDR3 DNA sequence: TGCAGCGGCGCCGGGACTAGCGACGAGCAGTACTTC. It is translated as CSGAGTSDEQYF.

The J gene is TRBJ2-3, the V gene TRBV5-1, with D possibly TRBD1 on 6 matching bases. Germline CDR1 SGHRS, CDR2 YFSETQ. V shed 4 bases and J shed 2 bases, with 11 bases lying between them. There are 14 residues in the CDR3. The CDR3 DNA follows: TGCGCCAGCAGCGTAGGGGACACCACAGATACGCAGTATTTT. It is translated as CASSVGDTTDTQYF.

In its sample, this clonotype was seen a few times. CDR3 bases: TGTGCCAGCAGTTTATCCGCTCGAGTCGCAGACACTCAGTCACCCCTCCACTTT. This codes for CASSLSARVADTQSPLHF. This chain connects TRBV27 to TRBJ1-6; D unclear. This CDR3 spans 18 amino acids. V gave up 0 bases and J gave up 10 bases, with 22 bases separating them. From germline, CDR1 is MNHEY and CDR2 SMNVEV (reference sequence).

This clonotype was recorded once. The chain recombines TRBV20-1 with TRBJ1-6; D remains ambiguous. CDR1 and CDR2 (germline): DFQATT, SNEGSKA (reference sequence). This CDR3 is 13 amino acids long. V lost 6 bases and J lost 7, with 13 bases in between. CDR3: CSAMDVRNSPLHF. CDR3 bases: TGCAGTGCCATGGACGTCCGGAATTCACCCCTCCACTTT.

This chain uses TRBV7-9 with TRBJ1-5; D unresolved. CDR1 SEHNR and CDR2 FQNEAQ come from the germline V gene (reference sequence). The CDR3 length is 14 residues. The V and J ends lost 4 bases and 4 bases respectively, with 11 bases between them. Written as DNA, the CDR3 is TGTGCCAGCAGCTCCGGGGTGGCTAATCAGCCCCAGCATTTT. This sequence encodes CASSSGVANQPQHF.

J is TRBJ1-1 and V is TRBV6-5, with D maybe TRBD1 (5 bases). V was shortened by 2 bases and J by 1 base, with 11 bases between the two germline ends. CDR1 MNHEY and CDR2 SVGAGI come from the germline V gene. This CDR3 contains 15 residues. The CDR3 protein is CASSYLGRGNTEAFF. The CDR3 DNA reads TGTGCCAGCAGTTACCTGGGACGAGGGAACACTGAAGCTTTCTTT.

The V and J genes are TRBV11-2 and TRBJ2-7, with D possibly being TRBD1 or TRBD2 (5 bases each). V was clipped by 2 bases and J by 0 bases, with 14 bases between them. This CDR3 has 16 residues. Per the germline V gene, CDR1 is SGHAT and CDR2 is FQNNGV. The CDR3 coding sequence is TGTGCCAGCAGCTTAAGATTCGGGACCGTCTCCTACGAGCAGTACTTC. It yields the protein CASSLRFGTVSYEQYF.

This clonotype was recorded many times. V and J are TRBV28 and TRBJ2-1, with 9 bases aligning to TRBD1. The V and J ends lost 7 bases and 4 bases, in that order; junction bases with no gene match: 8. Germline assignment: CDR1 MDHEN and CDR2 SYDVKM. CDR3 size: 15 residues. Here the CDR3 DNA reads TGTGCCAGCACCCCGGACAGGGGCACTTACAATGAGCAGTTCTTC. Its protein product is CASTPDRGTYNEQFF.

The chain carries TRBV20-1 and TRBJ2-7, with D possibly matching TRBD2 (5 bases). V was cut by 1 base and J by 6 bases, with 16 bases left in between. Germline assignment: CDR1 DFQATT and CDR2 SNEGSKA (reference sequence). The CDR3 has 14 amino acids. The CDR3 sequence: CSARAEVGLLEQYF. The CDR3 nucleotides read TGCAGTGCTAGAGCCGAAGTAGGACTTCTCGAGCAGTACTTC.

This clonotype was observed many times. The gene calls are TRBV12-3 or TRBV12-4 and TRBJ2-2; the D call may be TRBD1 or TRBD2 (5 bases each). The CDR3 runs 15 residues. V dropped 3 bases and J dropped 0 bases, with 8 bases sitting between them. CDR3 bases: TGTGCCAGCAGTTTTGGGGGTTCGAACACCGGGGAGCTGTTTTTT. Translating gives CASSFGGSNTGELFF.

This chain links TRBV7-2 with TRBJ2-1; the D is unclear. V was trimmed by 0 bases and J by 7 bases, leaving 10 bases between them. CDR3 length: 14 residues. Germline V lookup: CDR1 SGHTA, CDR2 FQGNSA. The CDR3 sequence is CASSLAAGVNEQFF. CDR3 sequence (DNA): TGTGCCAGCAGCTTAGCGGCCGGCGTGAATGAGCAGTTCTTC.

The table lists this clonotype with a few counts. The V call is TRBV30, the J call TRBJ2-7; 10 bases are a match to TRBD1. Germline CDR1 and CDR2: GTSNPN and SVGIG (reference sequence). The CDR3 has 14 amino acids. Losses at the gene ends were 4 bases for V and 4 bases for J; bases not matched to a gene: 7. The CDR3: CAWTSTGGNYEQYF. CDR3 in DNA: TGTGCCTGGACTTCGACAGGGGGCAATTACGAGCAGTACTTC.